The 10 T cell receptor beta chains given below trace back to one sample, sequenced in a study of T cells expressing NK-cell markers. TCRdb re-called the 5' RACE reads; every CDR3 protein appears as one record, without DNA. This repertoire comprises 250,000 to 300,000 distinct CDR3 sequences; its ten largest clones make up under 0.5%. The sequenced material came from blood T cells: a sorted CD56 or NKG2C T cell subset, CD4+ or CD8+ T cells, or bulk PBMC T cells (not recorded which). Receptors were obtained from a man aged 18-30 years in good health.

This chain joins TRBV20-1 and TRBJ1-1; the D gene TCRdb calls, TRBD1, cannot be checked with no DNA. Per germline, CDR1 DFQATT and CDR2 SNEGSKA (reference sequence). The CDR3 runs to 17 residues. The CDR3 region is CSARDISKGGARTEAFF.

The genes are TRBV24-1 and TRBJ2-3; TCRdb picks TRBD1, but there is no DNA to check that call. The CDR3 contains 13 residues. Per germline, CDR1 KGHDR and CDR2 SFDVKD. CDR3 in amino acids: CATSDGGQGGQYF.

The chain links TRBV29-1 to TRBJ2-2. The CDR3 loop spans 13 amino acids. Germline values: CDR1 SQVTM, CDR2 ANQGSEA. CDR3 sequence reads: CSVERGRAGELFF.

The gene calls are TRBV9 and TRBJ2-7. Germline V gives CDR1 SGDLS, CDR2 YYNGEE. The CDR3 spans 15 residues. The CDR3 reads CASSVRTGASYEQYF. Full variable domain (missing parts from reference TRBV9 and TRBJ2-7): DSGVTQTPKHLITATGQRVTLRCSPRSGDLSVYWYQQSLDQGLQFLIQYYNGEERAKGNILERFSAQQFPDLHSELNLSSLELGDSALYFCASSVRTGASYEQYFGPGTRLTVT.

The chain couples TRBV30 to TRBJ2-2; the TRBD2 assignment by TCRdb is unverifiable without DNA. In germline, CDR1 is GTSNPN, CDR2 SVGIG (reference sequence). The CDR3 covers 13 residues. The CDR3 sequence is CAWSVRRAGELFF.

This sequence joins TRBV5-6 and TRBJ2-7. Germline V gene lookup returns CDR1 SGHDT and CDR2 YYEEEE. This CDR3 is 11 amino acids long. CDR3 residues: CASRGSKEQYF.

The chain carries TRBV20-1 and TRBJ2-5; the TCRdb D gene call, TRBD2, has no DNA to confirm it. CDR3 length equals 12 residues. Germline V gene lookup returns CDR1 DFQATT and CDR2 SNEGSKA (reference sequence). CDR3 sequence reads: CSARDGIETQYF.

This chain connects TRBV5-1 to TRBJ2-3; with no DNA, the TCRdb D assignment of TRBD1 cannot be verified. This CDR3 spans 14 amino acids. Per germline, CDR1 SGHRS and CDR2 YFSETQ. CDR3 amino acids: CASSPAQGSDTQYF.

The chain uses TRBV24-1 and TRBJ2-1; with no DNA, the TCRdb D assignment of TRBD1 cannot be verified. The CDR3 length is 12 residues. The germline V gene has CDR1 KGHDR and CDR2 SFDVKD. CDR3 protein: CATGQGYNEQFF.

The V gene is TRBV20-1, the J gene TRBJ2-5; TCRdb outputs TRBD2, but without DNA this stays unchecked. The length of the CDR3 is 14 residues. Germline values: CDR1 DFQATT, CDR2 SNEGSKA (reference sequence). CDR3 protein: CSAESGNQGETQYF.